The entry below describes one T cell receptor (beta chain). What it recognizes is unknown. Sequenced by immunoSEQ multiplex PCR; TCRdb stores in-frame clones only, minus some. Among about 1.5 million clones, 95% to 99% were seen once, and the ten largest hold about 0.45%. Nashville, Tennessee was home to all donors, each a Caucasian adult. J gave up 4 bases and V 4 bases, and 8 bases lay outside the gene matches. The V gene's germline CDR1 is SGDLS and CDR2 YYNGEE. CDR3 length: 14 residues. The record originates from a study of shared clonotypes between healthy human individuals. The wider study: Used for every donor were three CD4 naive, three CD4 memory, two CD8 naive and one CD8 memory plate. Whole-study results and caveats: The expectation was that sequencing depth would affect clonotype sharing among donors.

The clonotype originates from a man aged 25-40 years in good health. The rearrangement joins TRBV9 to TRBJ2-7; 7 nucleotides agree with TRBD2. Sequencing was done on a sample of naive CD4+ T cells sorted from blood. Indicated subset: CD45RA+ positively selected. Written as DNA, the CDR3 is TGTGCCAGCAGCCCCCGGGAGGTCCCTTACGAGCAGTACTTC. The encoded protein is CASSPREVPYEQYF.